Below are 8 T cell receptor beta chains sequenced from a single sample in a study of response to subunit inactivated influenza vaccine. TCRdb ran MiXCR on the RT-PCR reads and lists one entry per CDR3 protein. The sample holds 610,000 or so distinct CDR3 sequences, roughly 15% seen once. The specimen comprised PBMCs from blood, sampled 12 days after vaccination. These receptors all come from a man in his fifties who received an inactivated influenza vaccine.

This clonotype turned up a few times. This chain joins TRBV10-2 and TRBJ1-5, with no clear D. V was cut by 7 bases and J by 6 bases, with 13 bases left in between. CDR1 WSHSY and CDR2 SAAADI come from the germline V gene. The CDR3 contains 13 residues. As DNA, the CDR3 is TGCGCCAGCATCAACATGGTAGGTCAGCCCCAGCATTTT. This codes for CASINMVGQPQHF.

This clonotype was counted between two and nine times. This rearrangement joins TRBV7-3 to TRBJ1-1; the D gene is possibly TRBD1 (6 bases). CDR1 and CDR2 (germline): SGHTA, FQGTGA. The V end was cut by 2 bases, the J end by 8 bases, with 12 bases between. The CDR3 runs 13 residues. In nucleotides, the CDR3 is TGTGCCAGCAGCTTAGGAAGTCAGGGGGAAGCTTTCTTT. This gives the protein CASSLGSQGEAFF. Full variable domain (remainder filled in from reference TRBV7-3 and TRBJ1-1): GAGVSQTPSNKVTEKGKYVELRCDPISGHTALYWYRQSLGQGPEFLIYFQGTGAADDSGLPNDRFFAVRPEGSVSTLKIQRTERGDSAVYLCASSLGSQGEAFFGQGTRLTVV.

J is TRBJ1-1 and V is TRBV20-1, with 7 bases matching TRBD1. The germline V gene encodes CDR1 DFQATT and CDR2 SNEGSKA (reference sequence). The CDR3 has 14 amino acids. The ends lost 3 bases at V and 7 bases at J; junction bases unmatched: 11. The CDR3 region is CSARGTASAGEAFF. DNA of the CDR3: TGCAGTGCTAGGGGGACAGCGAGTGCTGGTGAAGCTTTCTTT.

This clonotype was seen only a few times. This rearrangement joins TRBV24-1 to TRBJ2-5; 7 nucleotides align to TRBD2. The CDR3 runs to 14 residues. Germline values: CDR1 KGHDR, CDR2 SFDVKD. Losses at the gene ends were 0 bases for V and 5 bases for J; bases not matched to a gene: 2. CDR3: CATSDLMGGETQYF. The CDR3 DNA reads TGTGCCACCAGTGATTTGATGGGAGGGGAGACCCAGTACTTC.

This clonotype was seen a handful of times. This chain uses TRBV20-1 with TRBJ1-6; tentative D call: TRBD1 (5 bases). CDR3 length: 16 amino acids. V was shortened by 4 bases and J by 7 bases, with 20 bases between the two germline ends. The germline V gene has CDR1 DFQATT and CDR2 SNEGSKA (reference sequence). CDR3 sequence (DNA): TGCAGTGCTAAAAGGGGCGGTTCAGGGTGGAATTCACCCCTCCACTTT. This codes for CSAKRGGSGWNSPLHF.

V and J are TRBV6-6 and TRBJ2-1; 8 bases map to TRBD1. Germline CDR1 reads MNHNY; CDR2 reads SVGAGI (reference sequence). The ends lost 10 bases at V and 6 bases at J; junction bases unmatched: 8. This CDR3 has 13 amino acids. The CDR3 nucleotides are TGTGCCATGGCGACAGGGGCTGGCAATGAGCAGTTCTTC. Translation gives CAMATGAGNEQFF.

This clonotype came up a few times. For the CDR3, the DNA is TGTGCCAGCAGGGACGGGTCAGCGAGCAATCAGCCCCAGCATTTT. It encodes CASRDGSASNQPQHF. The J gene is TRBJ1-5, the V gene TRBV6-1; the D is unclear. Germline V gene data show CDR1 as MNHNS and CDR2 as SASEGT. This CDR3 is built from 15 residues. V lost 6 bases, J lost 1 base, and 13 bases lay in between.

The chain links TRBV7-2 to TRBJ2-3, with TRBD2 as a possible D gene (6 bases). Germline values: CDR1 SGHTA, CDR2 FQGNSA. This CDR3 comprises 17 residues. V was clipped by 1 base and J by 3 bases, with 17 bases between them. CDR3 sequence (DNA): TGTGCCAGCAGCTTAGTCAACAGAGGGGCGGGAACAGATACGCAGTATTTT. Its protein product is CASSLVNRGAGTDTQYF.